The clone carrying this T cell receptor (beta chain) was recorded once. Its matching antigen is unknown. Relative to the germline gene, one junction end is altered; a read error may explain this. This sample is part of a study of T cell repertoires and Cas9 in healthy adults. Study context: Multi-effector potency, cytotoxicity and lineage were assessed in SpCas9-reactive CD4 and CD8 T cells.

Sequencing was performed with immunoSEQ multiplex PCR; in TCRdb, only in-frame clones are kept and a portion is missing. The sample lists some 20,000 clones; about 90% were seen once. Germline V gives CDR1 SSHAT, CDR2 FNYEAQ (reference sequence). CDR3 length: 15 amino acids. Study results and limitations: In vitro, SpCas9-reactive Tregs were reported to curb effector T cell proliferation and function.

Sequenced material: CD4+ effector T cells (CD127+, CD25-, CD137-, CD154-) from PBMCs; culture status not recorded. The chain joins TRBV7-7 to TRBJ2-1; D possibly uses TRBD1 or TRBD2 (5 bases each). The TCR sequence derives from a human donor in good health. CDR3 coding DNA: TGTGCTAGCAGCTTGCAGAAAGGCCCGGGACATGAGCAGTTCTTC. It translates to CASSLQKGPGHEQFF.